The sequence of this TCR beta chain was determined in a study of cytomegalovirus exposure and HLA in healthy donors. The CDR3 has 13 residues. The germline CDR1 and CDR2 sequences are SEHNR and FQNEAQ (reference sequence). The study ran its PCR with 60 Vbeta and 13 Jbeta primers. Sequencing was performed with immunoSEQ multiplex PCR; in TCRdb, only in-frame clones are kept and a portion is missing. This sample yields under 90,000 clones, of which approximately 80% are seen a single time; around 3.5% belongs to the top ten. The clonotype was recovered from a man in his forties in good health and CMV-seronegative. The sample consisted of PBMCs. The gene calls are TRBV7-9 and TRBJ2-2; D is perhaps TRBD2 (5 bases). The CDR3 loop reads CASRGYHTGELFF. The CDR3 nucleotides read TGTGCTTCCAGAGGGTACCACACCGGGGAGCTGTTTTTT.